This is a list of T cell receptor beta chains from one sample in a study of vaccination effects on CD4 cells after COVID-19. Profiling relied on immunoSEQ multiplex PCR, and the TCRdb table lists in-frame clones only, not all of them. The sample consists of just over 30,000 clones, about 63% of them appearing once. No antigen has been identified for these receptors. The source material was CD4+ T cells from PBMCs cultured with HCoV-229E spike peptides, sampled before COVID-19 vaccination. These receptor sequences come from a human donor who received a COVID-19 vaccine. Both conserved end residues are part of each CDR3. Fields, in order: V gene, CDR3 protein.

TRBV11-2 CASSRSPGLQETQYF
TRBV18 CASSPYGSAREQYF
TRBV5-1 CASSSGEPEDEQFF
TRBV6-2/TRBV6-3 CASSYGFTSGGSYEQYF
TRBV4-2 CASSRTGYGYTF
TRBV5-4 CASSLGRESVYEQYF
TRBV28 CASSSNYGYTF
TRBV5-5 CASSLGRGNTIYF
TRBV5-6 CASSLVAGGGTGELFF
TRBV9 CASSAAVQGNTGELFF
TRBV5-1 CASSLAQENIQYF